These T cell receptor beta chains were read from a single sample in a study of vaccination effects on CD4 cells after COVID-19. The antigens for these receptors are not known. This table comes from immunoSEQ multiplex PCR, and its TCRdb copy is limited to in-frame clones, with some not included. The sample shows 50,000 or so clones, 55% to 75% of them seen only once. Source: CD4+ T cells from PBMCs cultured without peptide, taken before COVID-19 vaccination. Source of these receptors: a human donor who received a COVID-19 vaccine. The CDR3 runs from the conserved cysteine through the conserved F or W. The D gene is left open where the match is weak. Rows give clone size only sometimes, using once, few, many, or a class for an expanded clone.

CDR3 length: 13; D gene: .; V gene: TRBV9; clone size: once; J gene: TRBJ1-1; CDR3 DNA: TGTGCCAGCAGCCCCCGCTTATCCACTGAAGCTTTCTTT; CDR3 protein: CASSPRLSTEAFF
CDR3 length: 15; D gene: .; V gene: TRBV7-8; clone size: few; J gene: TRBJ1-3; CDR3 DNA: TGTGCCAGCAGCCCTGGGGGAGGAACGGTGGACACCATATATTTT; CDR3 protein: CASSPGGGTVDTIYF
CDR3 length: 16; D gene: .; V gene: TRBV4-2; clone size: once; J gene: TRBJ2-6; CDR3 DNA: TGTGCCAGCAGCCAAGATTCGGGCCCTGGGGCCAACGTCCTGACTTTC; CDR3 protein: CASSQDSGPGANVLTF
CDR3 length: 14; D gene: .; V gene: TRBV28; clone size: .; J gene: TRBJ2-6; CDR3 DNA: TGTGCCAGCAGTTCTCCGGGTGGGGCCAACGTCCTGACTTTC; CDR3 protein: CASSSPGGANVLTF
CDR3 length: 17; D gene: TRBD1; V gene: TRBV9; clone size: .; J gene: TRBJ1-2; CDR3 DNA: TGTGCCAGCAGCGTAGACCCTACAGGGGCGGGGGACTATGGCTACACCTTC; CDR3 protein: CASSVDPTGAGDYGYTF
CDR3 length: 11; D gene: TRBD1; V gene: TRBV2; clone size: few; J gene: TRBJ2-5; CDR3 DNA: TGTGCCAGCAGGGGACAGGCGGCCCAGTACTTC; CDR3 protein: CASRGQAAQYF
CDR3 length: 12; D gene: .; V gene: TRBV4-3; clone size: .; J gene: TRBJ2-3; CDR3 DNA: TGCGCCAGCAGCCAAGATAGAGATACGCAGTATTTT; CDR3 protein: CASSQDRDTQYF
CDR3 length: 11; D gene: .; V gene: TRBV30; clone size: few; J gene: TRBJ1-1; CDR3 DNA: TGTGCCTGGAGAGTCCTCACTGAAGCTTTCTTT; CDR3 protein: CAWRVLTEAFF
CDR3 length: 17; D gene: .; V gene: TRBV3-1/TRBV3-2; clone size: .; J gene: TRBJ2-3; CDR3 DNA: TGTGCCAGCAGCCAAGATTCGGACAGCGCTAGCACAGATACGCAGTATTTT; CDR3 protein: CASSQDSDSASTDTQYF
CDR3 length: 14; D gene: .; V gene: TRBV6-5; clone size: .; J gene: TRBJ2-6; CDR3 DNA: TGTGCCAGCAACGGGTTCTCTGGGGCCAACGTCCTGACTTTC; CDR3 protein: CASNGFSGANVLTF
CDR3 length: 16; D gene: .; V gene: TRBV6-4; clone size: .; J gene: TRBJ2-7; CDR3 DNA: TGTGCCAGCATCCCCAGGGAGACAGGACGGATATGCGAGCAGTACTTC; CDR3 protein: CASIPRETGRICEQYF
CDR3 length: 13; D gene: .; V gene: TRBV27; clone size: .; J gene: TRBJ2-5; CDR3 DNA: TGTGCCAGCAGAACCTGGGTCCAAGAGACCCAGTACTTC; CDR3 protein: CASRTWVQETQYF
CDR3 length: 12; D gene: .; V gene: TRBV28; clone size: .; J gene: TRBJ1-5; CDR3 DNA: TGTGCCAGCACCCAGGGCTGGGAGCCCCAGCATTTT; CDR3 protein: CASTQGWEPQHF
CDR3 length: 13; D gene: .; V gene: TRBV12-5; clone size: .; J gene: TRBJ2-5; CDR3 DNA: TGTGCTAGTGGTTTGGCGGGACCGGAGACCCAGTACTTC; CDR3 protein: CASGLAGPETQYF
CDR3 length: 15; D gene: .; V gene: TRBV5-1; clone size: .; J gene: TRBJ1-5; CDR3 DNA: TGCGCCAGCAGCCCACAGGGCGGGAGCAATCAGCCCCAGCATTTT; CDR3 protein: CASSPQGGSNQPQHF
CDR3 length: 15; D gene: .; V gene: TRBV4-1; clone size: few; J gene: TRBJ1-6; CDR3 DNA: TGCGCCAGCAGCCAAGTAACGGGTACCAATTCACCCCTCCACTTT; CDR3 protein: CASSQVTGTNSPLHF
CDR3 length: 16; D gene: TRBD1; V gene: TRBV6-1; clone size: .; J gene: TRBJ1-2; CDR3 DNA: TGTGCCAGCAGTGAGAAAGGACAGGGAGGGGACTATGGCTACACCTTC; CDR3 protein: CASSEKGQGGDYGYTF
CDR3 length: 12; D gene: .; V gene: TRBV6-2/TRBV6-3; clone size: .; J gene: TRBJ1-2; CDR3 DNA: TGTGCCAGCAGTGACTTTATTGGGGGCTACACCTTC; CDR3 protein: CASSDFIGGYTF
CDR3 length: 12; D gene: .; V gene: TRBV12-3/TRBV12-4; clone size: .; J gene: TRBJ2-7; CDR3 DNA: TGTGCCAGCAGTTTTGGGAAATACGAGCAGTACTTC; CDR3 protein: CASSFGKYEQYF
CDR3 length: 15; D gene: TRBD2; V gene: TRBV3-1/TRBV3-2; clone size: few; J gene: TRBJ2-7; CDR3 DNA: TGTGCCAGCAGCCGACTAGCGGACGCTACCTACGAGCAGTACTTC; CDR3 protein: CASSRLADATYEQYF
CDR3 length: 16; D gene: TRBD2; V gene: TRBV5-1; clone size: .; J gene: TRBJ2-3; CDR3 DNA: TGCGCCAGCAGGCCGGGACTAGCGGGCGTGACAGATACGCAGTATTTT; CDR3 protein: CASRPGLAGVTDTQYF
CDR3 length: 14; D gene: .; V gene: TRBV19; clone size: .; J gene: TRBJ2-7; CDR3 DNA: TGTGCCAGTAGTATCGCAGGGATCTCCTACGAGCAGTACTTC; CDR3 protein: CASSIAGISYEQYF
CDR3 length: 15; D gene: .; V gene: TRBV10-3; clone size: .; J gene: TRBJ1-2; CDR3 DNA: TGTGCCATCAGCGGGCTGGGAGGACAAGGGTATGGCTACACCTTC; CDR3 protein: CAISGLGGQGYGYTF
CDR3 length: 13; D gene: .; V gene: TRBV28; clone size: few; J gene: TRBJ2-7; CDR3 DNA: TGTGCCAGCACCCCCTCGTGGAGCTACGAGCAGTACTTC; CDR3 protein: CASTPSWSYEQYF
CDR3 length: 16; D gene: TRBD1; V gene: TRBV30; clone size: .; J gene: TRBJ2-1; CDR3 DNA: TGTGCCTGGGTTCCTTTCAGGGGGCTGGCCTACAATGAGCAGTTCTTC; CDR3 protein: CAWVPFRGLAYNEQFF
CDR3 length: 12; D gene: .; V gene: TRBV6-1; clone size: .; J gene: TRBJ1-1; CDR3 DNA: TGTGCCAGCAGTGAAGCGTGGGAGGAAGCTTTCTTT; CDR3 protein: CASSEAWEEAFF
CDR3 length: 13; D gene: .; V gene: TRBV3-1/TRBV3-2; clone size: few; J gene: TRBJ1-5; CDR3 DNA: TGTGCCAGCAGCCTTAGCGGGGATCAGCCCCAGCATTTT; CDR3 protein: CASSLSGDQPQHF
CDR3 length: 14; D gene: .; V gene: TRBV18; clone size: .; J gene: TRBJ1-1; CDR3 DNA: TGTGCCAGCTCACTCGGACAGACGAACACTGAAGCTTTCTTT; CDR3 protein: CASSLGQTNTEAFF
CDR3 length: 21; D gene: .; V gene: TRBV21-1; clone size: .; J gene: TRBJ2-6; CDR3 DNA: TGTGCCAGCAGCAGACCATCCCAGGACAGCCAAGTCCCCTCTGGGGCCAACGTCCTGACTTTC; CDR3 protein: CASSRPSQDSQVPSGANVLTF
CDR3 length: 13; D gene: TRBD2; V gene: TRBV7-7; clone size: .; J gene: TRBJ2-1; CDR3 DNA: TGTGCTAGCAGCTTAGCGGGGGGGAATGAGCAGTTCTTC; CDR3 protein: CASSLAGGNEQFF
CDR3 length: 14; D gene: TRBD1; V gene: TRBV5-4; clone size: few; J gene: TRBJ1-2; CDR3 DNA: TGTGCCAGCAGCTTGGCCGGGACAGGGGAAGGCTACACCTTC; CDR3 protein: CASSLAGTGEGYTF
CDR3 length: 15; D gene: .; V gene: TRBV7-2; clone size: .; J gene: TRBJ1-1; CDR3 DNA: TGTGCCAGCAGTTCCTCGGCAGGAGTGAACACTGAAGCTTTCTTT; CDR3 protein: CASSSSAGVNTEAFF
CDR3 length: 16; D gene: .; V gene: TRBV9; clone size: .; J gene: TRBJ1-3; CDR3 DNA: TGTGCCAGCAGCGTTGGAGGTGGAGTTCATGGAAACACCATATATTTT; CDR3 protein: CASSVGGGVHGNTIYF
CDR3 length: 17; D gene: TRBD2; V gene: TRBV4-1; clone size: .; J gene: TRBJ2-5; CDR3 DNA: TGCGCCAGCAGCCAAACTAGCGGGGGGTGGAATGTAGAGACCCAGTACTTC; CDR3 protein: CASSQTSGGWNVETQYF
CDR3 length: 15; D gene: TRBD1; V gene: TRBV2; clone size: .; J gene: TRBJ1-5; CDR3 DNA: TGTGCCAGCAGACCACACAGGGGGAAGGGTCAGCCCCAGCATTTT; CDR3 protein: CASRPHRGKGQPQHF
CDR3 length: 14; D gene: .; V gene: TRBV6-1; clone size: .; J gene: TRBJ2-1; CDR3 DNA: TGTGCCAGCAGACGGGGGGCAGGGTACAATGAGCAGTTCTTC; CDR3 protein: CASRRGAGYNEQFF
CDR3 length: 15; D gene: TRBD1; V gene: TRBV5-1; clone size: .; J gene: TRBJ1-6; CDR3 DNA: TGCGCCAGCAGCTTGAGAGGACAGGGGGATTCACCCCTCCACTTT; CDR3 protein: CASSLRGQGDSPLHF